The 14 T cell receptor beta chains listed next were all sequenced from one sample in a study of beta chain features in type 1 diabetes. General observations from the study: Shorter TCRB CDR3s, moderately but significantly so, were found in Type 1 diabetes patients in all four CD4+ subsets.

TCRB transcripts that were expressed got sequenced, as all of the isolated RNA had been reverse transcribed. The method was immunoSEQ multiplex PCR; TCRdb's version includes in-frame clones alone and lacks a portion of them. This sample has roughly 180,000 clones, with 6.5% to 8.5% found just once. These receptors' targets are unknown. What was sequenced was central memory CD4+ T cells from blood. All receptors derive from a man aged 18 to 35 with type 1 diabetes.

The chain uses TRBV30 and TRBJ2-7; tentatively, D is TRBD1 (5 bases). The germline V and J ends were trimmed by 0 bases and 5 bases, with 17 bases remaining between them. This CDR3 has 15 residues. The germline gives CDR1 GTSNPN, CDR2 SVGIG (reference sequence). CDR3 loop: CAWSVPYRGFDEQYF. The CDR3 DNA sequence: TGTGCCTGGAGTGTACCCTATAGGGGATTCGACGAGCAGTACTTC.

The rearrangement links TRBV9 to TRBJ1-6; maybe TRBD1 (6 bases). The V gene lost 0 bases and the J gene lost 6 bases, with 10 bases spanning the gap. CDR3 length: 15 amino acids. Per germline, CDR1 SGDLS and CDR2 YYNGEE. The CDR3 DNA is TGTGCCAGCAGCGTAGAGGGGGGGCTTAATTCACCCCTCCACTTT. This translates into CASSVEGGLNSPLHF.

The gene calls are TRBV10-3 and TRBJ1-6, with 11 bases matching TRBD1. Germline V gene sequence: CDR1 ENHRY, CDR2 SYGVKD. The CDR3 contains 14 residues. The V gene end was trimmed by 6 bases and the J gene end by 11 bases; junction bases not matched to a gene: 6. The CDR3 is CAIRGGQGDAPLHF. The CDR3 nucleotides are TGTGCCATCAGGGGGGGACAGGGGGACGCACCCCTCCACTTT.

This clone was seen a few times. This chain joins TRBV11-2 and TRBJ2-1, with 8 nucleotides matching TRBD2. The CDR3 consists of 19 residues. The V segment lost 2 bases and the J segment 4 bases; nucleotides outside the gene matches: 16. Germline V CDR1 and CDR2: SGHAT, FQNNGV. CDR3 loop: CASSLPPPGAGGHYNEQFF. CDR3 DNA: TGTGCCAGCAGCTTACCCCCTCCGGGGGCGGGAGGACATTACAATGAGCAGTTCTTC.

This clone appeared a few times. The chain joins TRBV10-3 to TRBJ2-5; perhaps TRBD1 as D (6 bases). Germline CDR1 and CDR2: ENHRY and SYGVKD. The CDR3 totals 14 residues. V was trimmed by 3 bases and J by 1 base, leaving 9 bases between them. The CDR3 loop is CAISDRDTQETQYF. The CDR3 DNA follows: TGTGCCATCAGTGACCGGGACACCCAAGAGACCCAGTACTTC.

This sequence joins TRBV7-2 and TRBJ2-5; possible D gene TRBD2, 5 bases. CDR3 length: 12 residues. Trimming removed 3 bases from V and 9 bases from J, with 11 bases in between. Germline V CDR1 and CDR2: SGHTA, FQGNSA. Here the CDR3 reads CASSLSDLSQYF. In DNA, the CDR3 is TGTGCCAGCAGCTTGTCGGACTTGTCCCAGTACTTC.

This clone came up a few times. In DNA form, the CDR3 reads TGTGCCACCAGCCTCGGGACAGGGGAATACAATGAGCAGTTCTTC. Encoded protein: CATSLGTGEYNEQFF. The chain couples TRBV15 to TRBJ2-1; 10 nucleotides match TRBD1. Germline CDR1 reads LNHNV; CDR2 reads YYDKDF (reference sequence). CDR3 length: 15 residues. V lost 5 bases to trimming and J lost 4 bases; unmatched junction nucleotides: 5.

This clone appeared many times. The V and J genes are TRBV15 and TRBJ1-2; D is ambiguous. V was shortened by 0 bases and J by 8 bases, with 7 bases between the two germline ends. Per germline, CDR1 LNHNV and CDR2 YYDKDF (reference sequence). The CDR3 length is 12 residues. The CDR3 DNA reads as TGTGCCACCAGCAGAGATTCCGGGGGCTACACCTTC. Protein: CATSRDSGGYTF.

In this sample, this clone turned up many times. The chain couples TRBV29-1 to TRBJ2-3; TRBD1 aligns across 10 bases. The CDR3 sequence is 14 residues long. Germline V gives CDR1 SQVTM, CDR2 ANQGSEA. V gave up 7 bases and J gave up 1 base; unmatched junction bases: 5. CDR3 DNA sequence: TGCAGCGGCGCGACAGGGGGCGGCACAGATACGCAGTATTTT. Protein: CSGATGGGTDTQYF.

This clone occurred many times. The V gene is TRBV2, the J gene TRBJ2-1; possible D gene TRBD1, 5 bases. The CDR3 runs to 15 residues. CDR1 and CDR2 (germline): SNHLY, FYNNEI. Deletions cut 0 bases from V and 1 base from J, with 7 bases between. The CDR3, as DNA: TGTGCCAGCAGTGAAGCAGGGGAATCCTACAATGAGCAGTTCTTC. Amino acids: CASSEAGESYNEQFF.

This rearrangement joins TRBV5-4 to TRBJ2-1; the D gene is possibly TRBD2 (6 bases). The germline V gene encodes CDR1 SGHNT and CDR2 YYREEE (reference sequence). Trimming shortened V by 4 bases and J by 2 bases, and 13 bases separated the two germline ends. The CDR3 has 15 amino acids. The CDR3 region has the DNA TGTGCCAGCAGCCCGGGCGGACTAACCTACAATGAGCAGTTCTTC. Protein: CASSPGGLTYNEQFF.

CDR3 bases: TGCGCCAGCAGCTTGGACCCCCCGAGGTTAGAGACCCAGTACTTC. It encodes CASSLDPPRLETQYF. J is TRBJ2-5 and V is TRBV5-1; D call uncertain. Germline lookup yields CDR1 SGHRS and CDR2 YFSETQ. V lost 0 bases and J lost 4, with 13 bases in between. The CDR3 has 15 amino acids.

The CDR3 bases are TGTGCCAGCAGCGTAACTAGCGGGGGGACATACAATGAGCAGTTCTTC. Translating it yields CASSVTSGGTYNEQFF. The gene calls are TRBV9 and TRBJ2-1; 12 nucleotides agree with TRBD2. The germline V gene has CDR1 SGDLS and CDR2 YYNGEE. The V and J ends lost 1 base and 4 bases, in that order; junction bases with no gene match: 3. The CDR3 is 16 residues long.

This clone has a handful of counts. Other DNA sequences from this sample encode an identical CDR3 as well. The chain combines TRBV11-2 with TRBJ2-1; D is undetermined. In germline, CDR1 is SGHAT, CDR2 FQNNGV. The CDR3 runs 13 residues. Trimming took 1 base from V and 1 from J, leaving 2 bases between them. The CDR3 is CASSLASYNEQFF. The CDR3 nucleotides read TGTGCCAGCAGCTTAGCGTCCTACAATGAGCAGTTCTTC.